The 16 T cell receptor beta chains below were found in one sample sequenced in a study of early T cells in non-severe SARS-CoV-2 infection. Using its own MiXCR run on the 5' RACE reads, TCRdb lists one record per CDR3 protein. The sample has just under 85,000 distinct CDR3 sequences; about 10% are singletons. Material: whole blood, obtained at baseline. The receptor source for this set is an adult who was a healthcare worker with PCR-confirmed SARS-CoV-2 infection or an uninfected control (not recorded which).

The chain is built from TRBV7-2 and TRBJ2-1, with no clear D. CDR1 is SGHTA, CDR2 FQGNSA, per germline. The CDR3 totals 17 residues. Trimming pared 2 bases from V and 0 bases from J, leaving 14 bases between. CDR3 sequence reads: CASSLWAVRSSYNEQFF. CDR3 in DNA: TGTGCCAGCAGCTTATGGGCAGTTCGAAGCTCCTACAATGAGCAGTTCTTC.

This clonotype was detected ten times or more. The gene calls are TRBV6-2 or TRBV6-3 and TRBJ2-7; 10 bases are a match to TRBD2. The junction had 6 bases not matched to a gene; V was cut back by 5 bases and J by 2 bases. The CDR3 runs to 15 residues. Germline V lookup: CDR1 MNHEY, CDR2 SVGEGT. CDR3 amino acids: CASSSTSGAAYEQYF. The DNA of the CDR3 is TGTGCCAGCAGTAGTACTAGCGGGGCCGCCTACGAGCAGTACTTC.

There are many counts of this clonotype. In DNA, the CDR3 is TGCGCCAGCAGCCAAGCCGACCTACTAGCGGGAGGTAGGAATGAGCAGTTCTTC. It is translated as CASSQADLLAGGRNEQFF. The gene calls are TRBV4-1 and TRBJ2-1, with 12 positions matching TRBD2. The ends lost 1 base at V and 7 bases at J; junction bases unmatched: 11. CDR3 length: 18 amino acids. Germline CDR1 and CDR2: MGHRA and YSYEKL.

This clonotype was counted many times. The chain links TRBV6-1 to TRBJ1-3; no clear D gene. This CDR3 region has 16 residues. Germline CDR1 and CDR2: MNHNS and SASEGT. V lost 2 bases to trimming and J lost 0 bases, with 11 bases between them. CDR3 coding DNA: TGTGCCAGCAGTGAAACTCAGCGGGGCTCTGGAAACACCATATATTTT. This gives the protein CASSETQRGSGNTIYF.

V gene TRBV7-8 combines with J gene TRBJ1-5; D is possibly TRBD1 (6 bases). V was pared by 4 bases and J by 4 bases, with 20 bases between. Germline V lookup: CDR1 SGHVS, CDR2 FQNEAQ. The CDR3 loop spans 17 amino acids. CDR3 in DNA: TGTGCCAGCAGCTCCGCAACCAGCACAGGGTTGAATCAGCCCCAGCATTTT. Its protein is CASSSATSTGLNQPQHF.

The CDR3 coding sequence is TGTGCCACCAGCAGGCCGGGCCCCGGAGGAGATACGCAGTATTTT. Encoded protein: CATSRPGPGGDTQYF. The V call is TRBV15, the J call TRBJ2-3; the D gene is possibly TRBD2 (5 bases). Trimming took 3 bases from V and 5 from J, leaving 15 bases between them. Germline V gene sequence: CDR1 LNHNV, CDR2 YYDKDF (reference sequence). The CDR3 covers 15 residues.

This clonotype was seen at least ten times. This chain links TRBV5-1 with TRBJ1-2, with D perhaps matching TRBD1 (5 bases). Germline loops: CDR1 SGHRS, CDR2 YFSETQ. CDR3 size: 17 residues. Trimming took off 3 bases at V and 7 bases at J, with 25 bases between the two ends. The CDR3 bases are TGCGCCAGCAGCTGGGGGTCTCGGACCTCTTCCACGGGTGGCTACACCTTC. It is translated as CASSWGSRTSSTGGYTF.

With respect to this clonotype: Its ends do not fully match the called genes, so a read error is possible. This chain uses TRBV20-1 with TRBJ2-3; 10 bases line up with TRBD2. Germline CDR1 is DFQATT and CDR2 is SNEGSKA (reference sequence). CDR3 size: 15 residues. For the CDR3, the DNA is TGCAGTGCTAGTCCTCTAGCGGGAGTAGTAGATACGGAGTATTTT. It codes for CSASPLAGVVDTEYF.

This clonotype appeared a few times. The chain uses TRBV2 and TRBJ2-7; no clear D. V lost 7 bases to trimming and J lost 5 bases, with 12 bases between them. Germline assignment: CDR1 SNHLY and CDR2 FYNNEI. CDR3 size: 12 residues. CDR3 bases: TGTGCCAGCATTGCAAGCACCAACGAGCAGTACTTC. Amino acids: CASIASTNEQYF.

There are many counts of this clonotype. This chain links TRBV7-6 with TRBJ2-3; 8 positions agree with TRBD2. The V gene end was trimmed by 5 bases and the J gene end by 0 bases; junction bases not matched to a gene: 13. CDR3 size: 18 residues. Germline V gene sequence: CDR1 SGHVS, CDR2 FNYEAQ. Here the CDR3 DNA reads TGTGCCAGCAGCCCAAGCCCTAGCGGGCCCTCTAGCACAGATACGCAGTATTTT. It yields the protein CASSPSPSGPSSTDTQYF.

V gene TRBV10-1 combines with J gene TRBJ1-6; D is ambiguous. The V end was cut by 2 bases, the J end by 7 bases, with 9 bases between. Germline loops: CDR1 WNHNN, CDR2 SYGVQD (reference sequence). The CDR3 length is 14 residues. CDR3 residues: CASSERAENSPLHF. For the CDR3, the DNA is TGCGCCAGCAGTGAGCGGGCGGAGAATTCACCCCTCCACTTT.

This sequence joins TRBV5-1 and TRBJ2-7, with D hard to call. V dropped 4 bases and J dropped 4 bases, with 9 bases sitting between them. The CDR3 runs to 12 residues. CDR1 and CDR2 from the germline V gene are SGHRS and YFSETQ. The CDR3 DNA is TGCGCCAGCAGCGTAGACGGTTACGAGCAGTACTTC. Translation gives CASSVDGYEQYF.

This clonotype was counted only a few times. J is TRBJ2-7 and V is TRBV5-1; D remains ambiguous. The CDR3 spans 12 residues. Per the germline V gene, CDR1 is SGHRS and CDR2 is YFSETQ. The V gene lost 0 bases and the J gene lost 1 base, with 2 bases spanning the gap. The CDR3 protein is CASSLESYEQYF. In DNA, the CDR3 is TGCGCCAGCAGCTTGGAATCCTACGAGCAGTACTTC.

Many counts were recorded for this clonotype. This chain connects TRBV20-1 to TRBJ2-2; perhaps TRBD2 as D (5 bases). This CDR3 contains 14 residues. CDR1 and CDR2 (germline): DFQATT, SNEGSKA (reference sequence). V gave up 0 bases and J gave up 7 bases, with 12 bases separating them. CDR3 amino acids: CSARDPLVNGELFF. For the CDR3, the DNA is TGCAGTGCTAGAGACCCACTAGTTAACGGGGAGCTGTTTTTT.

This clonotype was observed at least ten times. The V call is TRBV10-3, the J call TRBJ2-1, with D possibly TRBD2 on 6 matching bases. The CDR3 has 15 residues. Germline V gene sequence: CDR1 ENHRY, CDR2 SYGVKD. The V end was cut by 3 bases, the J end by 2 bases, with 11 bases between. This CDR3 is CAISDRGTTYNEQFF. As DNA, the CDR3 is TGTGCCATCAGTGACCGGGGGACCACCTACAATGAGCAGTTCTTC.

At least ten counts were recorded for this clonotype. The rearrangement uses TRBV12-3 or TRBV12-4 and TRBJ2-3; TRBD2 aligns across 7 bases. V dropped 3 bases and J dropped 3; count of bases not matched to a gene: 3. The CDR3 is made up of 14 amino acids. DNA for the CDR3: TGTGCCAGCAGTTTTTCAGCGGGGACAGATACGCAGTATTTT. Protein product: CASSFSAGTDTQYF.